This T cell receptor (beta chain) was sequenced during a study of cytomegalovirus exposure and HLA in healthy donors. Findings and caveats of the study: In an earlier analysis, productive rearrangement rates for most beta V segments clustered near 87% or 30%.

Comments on this clone: What it recognizes is unknown.

It was with 60 Vbeta and 13 Jbeta primers that the PCR ran. Clones were sequenced by immunoSEQ multiplex PCR, and TCRdb holds only the in-frame ones, with some missing. The data hold 100,000 to 150,000 clones, with about four fifths observed a single time. The trim removed 6 bases at V and 2 bases at J, leaving 7 bases unmatched. The length of the CDR3 is 15 residues. CDR1 is KGHSH, CDR2 LQKENI, per germline. The sequenced sample consisted of PBMCs. The chain uses TRBV18 and TRBJ2-1, with TRBD1 matching 7 bases. The receptor was isolated from a male donor in good health and CMV-seronegative. The CDR3 nucleotides read TGTGCCAGCTCCCAAGGGGGCCACACCTACAATGAGCAGTTCTTC. Translated, it gives CASSQGGHTYNEQFF.